Listed here is a single TCR beta chain. V was trimmed by 3 bases and J by 4 bases, leaving 17 bases between them. Germline CDR1 is SGHKS and CDR2 is YYEKEE (reference sequence). This CDR3 contains 16 residues. Co-extraction yielded RNA and DNA from 20-30 mg of unsorted bulk tissue. Five separate regions were sampled from each tumor. This sample is part of a study of tumor-infiltrating lymphocytes in primary liver carcinoma. Whole-study context: In every tissue type, samples returned a similar yield of roughly 3.5 to 8 million productive TCRbeta reads.

Total RNA (roughly 530 ng) served as template for TCR beta cDNA synthesis primed by a constant-region primer. A slightly modified ARM-PCR protocol with three nested multiplex PCR rounds produced these TCR beta libraries. Amplification in the first two PCR rounds was performed using TRBV1-TRBV30 forward primers and a C-beta reverse primer for approximately 10 cycles each. Each CDR3 protein is one row after TCRdb ran MiXCR on the multiplex PCR reads. The sample lists some 64,000 distinct CDR3 sequences; roughly two thirds were seen once. The material sequenced was liver tumor tissue from sampling region 4. The subset was: tumor region T4, right-lateral pole. The V call is TRBV5-5, the J call TRBJ2-1; D call uncertain. This TCR came from a man between 35 and 55 years old with primary liver carcinoma and hepatitis B virus infection. The CDR3 coding sequence is TGTGCCAGCAGCTATCAGACTGGCGGTAAGTACAATGAGCAGTTCTTC. Its protein product is CASSYQTGGKYNEQFF.